The 22 T cell receptor beta chains given below trace back to one sample, sequenced in a study of radiotherapy plus CTLA-4 blockade in lung cancer. Method: immunoSEQ multiplex PCR; TCRdb's copy keeps in-frame clones and lacks some. Of approximately 85,000 clones detected, over 80% appear once; the ten largest clones hold roughly 14%. The source material was peripheral blood, sampled from a patient treated with radiotherapy plus ipilimumab. The source is a human donor with non-small cell lung cancer that progressed on radiotherapy plus ipilimumab.

This clone was seen once. V gene TRBV6-5 combines with J gene TRBJ1-2; D remains unclear. Germline V gene data show CDR1 as MNHEY and CDR2 as SVGAGI. Trimming removed 2 bases from V and 0 bases from J, with 7 bases in between. The CDR3 has 14 amino acids. CDR3 region: CASSYGLSNYGYTF. The CDR3, as DNA: TGTGCCAGCAGTTACGGGCTTTCTAACTATGGCTACACCTTC.

This chain joins TRBV5-3 and TRBJ1-2, with D perhaps matching TRBD1 (5 bases). TRBV5-3 is reported as an ORF; its role is uncertain. The CDR3 has 16 amino acids. Trimming pared 6 bases from V and 5 bases from J, leaving 23 bases between. CDR3 residues: CARNLPKTGLLYGYTF. The CDR3, as DNA: TGTGCCAGAAACCTCCCCAAAACAGGCTTGCTTTATGGCTACACCTTC.

This clone was seen only once. The chain joins TRBV11-3 to TRBJ2-2; tentative D call: TRBD2 (5 bases). Trimming removed 1 base from V and 5 bases from J, with 5 bases in between. Germline V gene sequence: CDR1 SGHNT, CDR2 YENEEA. The CDR3 loop spans 13 amino acids. Here the CDR3 DNA reads TGTGCCAGCAGCTTAGGGGAGACCGGGGAGCTGTTTTTT. Protein sequence: CASSLGETGELFF.

The V and J genes are TRBV6-5 and TRBJ2-3; TRBD2 matches 7 bases. V shed 5 bases, J shed 5 bases, and the junction held 7 bases outside the gene matches. This CDR3 region has 14 residues. The germline gives CDR1 MNHEY, CDR2 SVGAGI. The chain's CDR3 is CASSRLAGGDTQYF. The CDR3 nucleotides read TGTGCCAGCAGTCGACTAGCTGGCGGAGATACGCAGTATTTT.

This clone turned up a few times. In DNA, the CDR3 is TGTGCCAGCAGTGCAAAGATTTACACCGGGGAGCTGTTTTTT. It encodes CASSAKIYTGELFF. This chain links TRBV6-6 with TRBJ2-2; no clear D. V was clipped by 5 bases and J by 3 bases, with 10 bases between them. There are 14 residues in the CDR3. From germline, CDR1 is MNHNY and CDR2 SVGAGI (reference sequence).

The sample holds a few counts of this clone. The genes are TRBV25-1 and TRBJ1-2; 7 nucleotides agree with TRBD1. CDR3 length: 13 amino acids. Germline V gene data show CDR1 as MGHDK and CDR2 as SYGVNS. Trimming at V came to 6 bases and at J to 5 bases, leaving 6 bases not matched to a gene. The CDR3 loop is CASRKGAEYGYTF. For the CDR3, the DNA is TGTGCCAGCAGAAAGGGGGCTGAGTATGGCTACACCTTC.

This chain joins TRBV19 and TRBJ2-5; D not certain. This CDR3 region has 12 residues. Trimming shortened V by 5 bases and J by 5 bases, and 9 bases separated the two germline ends. Germline-derived CDR1 and CDR2 are LNHDA and SQIVND (reference sequence). CDR3 region: CASSPRSETQYF. The CDR3 DNA reads TGTGCCAGTAGTCCCCGATCGGAGACCCAGTACTTC.

The rearrangement uses TRBV29-1 and TRBJ1-2; 7 nucleotides match TRBD1. Germline assignment: CDR1 SQVTM and CDR2 ANQGSEA. This CDR3 is built from 13 residues. With V trimmed by 3 bases and J by 3 bases, 4 bases remained unmatched. CDR3 in amino acids: CSVDPGGDYGYTF. As DNA, the CDR3 is TGCAGCGTTGATCCAGGGGGGGACTATGGCTACACCTTC.

The chain couples TRBV28 to TRBJ1-2; 8 nucleotides match TRBD1. The trim removed 10 bases at V and 1 base at J, leaving 11 bases unmatched. This CDR3 has 15 residues. Germline-derived CDR1 and CDR2 are MDHEN and SYDVKM. The CDR3 sequence is CATSGQGEGNYGYTF. In nucleotides, the CDR3 is TGTGCCACCTCTGGACAGGGAGAGGGTAACTATGGCTACACCTTC.

This clone appeared a few times. The DNA of the CDR3 is TGTGCCAGCAACCCCGACAGTTCATATAATTCACCCCTCCACTTT. Its protein is CASNPDSSYNSPLHF. V and J are TRBV2 and TRBJ1-6; D perhaps matches TRBD1 (5 bases). The CDR3 is made up of 15 amino acids. CDR1 and CDR2 (germline): SNHLY, FYNNEI. Trimming pared 7 bases from V and 4 bases from J, leaving 14 bases between.

This chain joins TRBV2 and TRBJ1-1, with 9 nucleotides matching TRBD1. J gave up 0 bases and V 5 bases, and 10 bases lay outside the gene matches. The V gene's germline CDR1 is SNHLY and CDR2 FYNNEI. The CDR3 is 17 amino acids. The CDR3 nucleotides read TGTGCCAGCAGTCAAAACAGGGGGCTTCGAGTGAACACTGAAGCTTTCTTT. As protein: CASSQNRGLRVNTEAFF. The whole variable domain, remainder taken from reference TRBV2 and TRBJ1-1, is EPEVTQTPSHQVTQMGQEVILRCVPISNHLYFYWYRQILGQKVEFLVSFYNNEISEKSEIFDDQFSVERPDGSNFTLKIRSTKLEDSAMYFCASSQNRGLRVNTEAFFGQGTRLTVV.

This chain joins TRBV7-2 and TRBJ1-2; D is unclear. From germline, CDR1 is SGHTA and CDR2 FQGNSA. The V end was cut by 2 bases, the J end by 7 bases, with 11 bases between. The CDR3 is 13 amino acids. DNA of the CDR3: TGTGCCAGCAGCTTAAGAAGGGTGGCTGGCTACACCTTC. It encodes CASSLRRVAGYTF.

Concerning this clone itself: Other DNA sequences of this sample code for an identical CDR3. The J gene is TRBJ2-5, the V gene TRBV5-1, with 14 bases identical to TRBD2. The CDR3 sequence is 16 residues long. Losses at the gene ends were 3 bases for V and 2 bases for J; bases not matched to a gene: 3. From germline, CDR1 is SGHRS and CDR2 YFSETQ. CDR3 residues: CASSWGTSGGQETQYF. The CDR3 nucleotides read TGCGCCAGCAGCTGGGGGACTAGCGGGGGTCAAGAGACCCAGTACTTC.

The V gene is TRBV6-6, the J gene TRBJ2-7; D possibly corresponds to TRBD1 (5 bases). The length of the CDR3 is 16 residues. Trimming shortened V by 2 bases and J by 1 base, and 15 bases separated the two germline ends. Germline CDR1 MNHNY, CDR2 SVGAGI (reference sequence). CDR3 bases: TGTGCCAGCAGTTACGCGACGGCAGGGTGGTCCTACGAGCAGTACTTC. Its protein is CASSYATAGWSYEQYF.

There are a few counts of this clone. The V call is TRBV10-3, the J call TRBJ2-7; 8 positions match TRBD1. This CDR3 has 13 residues. Germline trimming cut 8 bases from V and 3 bases from J; bases unmatched to any gene: 6. Germline V lookup: CDR1 ENHRY, CDR2 SYGVKD. CDR3 amino acids: CAIGTGDHYEQYF. The CDR3 DNA reads as TGTGCCATCGGGACAGGCGATCACTACGAGCAGTACTTC.

The chain has TRBV18 and TRBJ1-1; D may be TRBD1 (6 bases). Germline CDR1 KGHSH, CDR2 LQKENI. The CDR3 extends over 16 amino acids. The V end was cut by 4 bases, the J end by 1 base, with 16 bases between. The CDR3 DNA follows: TGTGCCAGCTCACTTACCGGACAGCTTCAGAACACTGAAGCTTTCTTT. Its translation is CASSLTGQLQNTEAFF.

The chain carries TRBV7-2 and TRBJ1-1; no firm D call. CDR1 is SGHTA, CDR2 FQGNSA, per germline. CDR3 length: 15 residues. The V end was cut by 5 bases, the J end by 0 bases, with 13 bases between. The CDR3 DNA is TGTGCCAGCAGCCGAACTCCAACGGTGAACACTGAAGCTTTCTTT. This codes for CASSRTPTVNTEAFF.

This clone was detected only a few times. J is TRBJ1-2 and V is TRBV30; 10 bases fit TRBD1. The CDR3 sequence is 12 residues long. In germline, CDR1 is GTSNPN, CDR2 SVGIG (reference sequence). V lost 3 bases to trimming and J lost 12 bases; unmatched junction nucleotides: 7. CDR3 in DNA: TGTGCCTGGAGGGACAGGGGGTACTCCGACACCTTC. Encoded protein: CAWRDRGYSDTF.

This chain joins TRBV4-1 and TRBJ2-7; no firm D call. CDR1 is MGHRA, CDR2 YSYEKL, per germline. Trimming took off 2 bases at V and 4 bases at J, with 9 bases between the two ends. The CDR3 totals 13 residues. CDR3 residues: CASSQNDRYEQYF. The CDR3 bases are TGCGCCAGCAGCCAAAATGATAGGTACGAGCAGTACTTC.

This chain uses TRBV28 with TRBJ1-5; D is unresolved. Germline V gene sequence: CDR1 MDHEN, CDR2 SYDVKM. V dropped 7 bases and J dropped 1 base, with 14 bases sitting between them. CDR3 length equals 15 residues. The CDR3, as DNA: TGTGCCAGCAATCCTCTAGGGTTAAGCAATCAGCCCCAGCATTTT. Translated, it gives CASNPLGLSNQPQHF.

The chain carries TRBV7-2 and TRBJ1-2; 9 bases are shared with TRBD1. The CDR3 length is 15 residues. The V and J ends lost 7 bases and 0 bases, in that order; junction bases with no gene match: 6. The germline CDR1 and CDR2 sequences are SGHTA and FQGNSA. DNA of the CDR3: TGTGCCAGCACTCCCGGACAGGGGCCTAACTATGGCTACACCTTC. Translating gives CASTPGQGPNYGYTF.

This clone has only a few counts. This chain joins TRBV5-4 and TRBJ1-2, with TRBD1 matching over 8 bases. Germline V lookup: CDR1 SGHNT, CDR2 YYREEE (reference sequence). The CDR3 spans 13 residues. V shed 4 bases and J 7 bases; nucleotides not matched to a gene: 6. The CDR3 loop is CASSPTGGGGYTF. CDR3 nucleotides: TGTGCCAGCAGCCCAACAGGGGGGGGTGGCTACACCTTC.